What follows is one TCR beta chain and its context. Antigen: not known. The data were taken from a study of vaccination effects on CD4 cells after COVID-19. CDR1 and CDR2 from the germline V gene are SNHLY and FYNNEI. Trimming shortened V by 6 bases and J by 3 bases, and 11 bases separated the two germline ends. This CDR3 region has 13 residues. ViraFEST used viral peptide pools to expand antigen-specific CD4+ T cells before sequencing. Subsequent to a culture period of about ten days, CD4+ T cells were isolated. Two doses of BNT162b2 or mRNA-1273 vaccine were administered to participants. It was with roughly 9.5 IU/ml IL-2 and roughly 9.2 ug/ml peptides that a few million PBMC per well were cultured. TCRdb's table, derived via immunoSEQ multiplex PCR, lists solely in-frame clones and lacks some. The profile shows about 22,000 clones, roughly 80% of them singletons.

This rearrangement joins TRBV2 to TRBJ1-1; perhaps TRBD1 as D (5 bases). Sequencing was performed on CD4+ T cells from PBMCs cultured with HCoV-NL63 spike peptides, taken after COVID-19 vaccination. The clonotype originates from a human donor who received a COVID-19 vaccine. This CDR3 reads CASRTQGHTEAFF. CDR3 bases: TGTGCCAGCAGAACTCAGGGACACACTGAAGCTTTCTTT.